A single sample gave rise to the 23 T cell receptor beta chains below, sequenced in a study of T cell responses to AZD1222 COVID-19 vaccine (dated by TCRdb to the early 2020s). The meaning of the sample's time point label: baseline before first vaccination. The receptor library was made with the immunoSEQ multiplex PCR assay. TCRdb re-hosts the immuneACCESS table, in-frame sequences only. Its copies lack some clones; in the studies checked, an unresolved V gene accounts for under half of them, and the cause for the rest is not known. The sample has about 130,000 clones on record, about nine tenths of them singletons. The top ten clonotypes cover about 4.2% of the sample. The sequences come from peripheral blood, collected on day 0 of AZD1222 vaccination. The receptor source for this set is an adult in good health.

The chain employs TRBV7-2 and TRBJ1-6; 9 positions match TRBD1. Trimming took 1 base from V and 10 from J; bases not matched to a gene: 5. The germline V gene has CDR1 SGHTA and CDR2 FQGNSA. The CDR3 has 15 amino acids. The CDR3 nucleotides read TGTGCCAGCAGCTTAGGACAGGGGGGCAACTCACCCCTCCACTTT. Amino acid sequence: CASSLGQGGNSPLHF.

This clone is a singleton in its sample. The V gene is TRBV7-8, the J gene TRBJ2-5; 12 bases map to TRBD2. J gave up 3 bases and V 1 base, and 0 bases lay outside the gene matches. The CDR3 length is 15 residues. Germline V gives CDR1 SGHVS, CDR2 FQNEAQ. The CDR3 protein is CASSLGTSGEETQYF. The DNA of the CDR3 is TGTGCCAGCAGCTTAGGGACTAGCGGGGAAGAGACCCAGTACTTC.

The chain uses TRBV29-1 and TRBJ1-2; D unclear. V was trimmed by 0 bases and J by 8 bases, leaving 7 bases between them. CDR3 length: 11 amino acids. Germline CDR1 reads SQVTM; CDR2 reads ANQGSEA. The CDR3 spells CSVEDPEGYTF. CDR3 in DNA: TGCAGCGTTGAAGACCCGGAGGGCTACACCTTC.

The chain uses TRBV7-8 and TRBJ1-2; D not resolved. There are 13 residues in the CDR3. Germline loops: CDR1 SGHVS, CDR2 FQNEAQ. V shed 1 base and J shed 4 bases, with 7 bases lying between them. The CDR3 bases are TGTGCCAGCAGCTTAGTGCAGGCCTATGGCTACACCTTC. It encodes CASSLVQAYGYTF.

V and J are TRBV11-2 and TRBJ1-4; the D gene is possibly TRBD1 (6 bases). Germline V gene sequence: CDR1 SGHAT, CDR2 FQNNGV. The CDR3 is 17 residues long. Deletions cut 1 base from V and 8 bases from J, with 20 bases between. In DNA form, the CDR3 reads TGTGCCAGCAGCTTAGCTAAGTCGGGGGCGATAGGCGAAAAACTGTTTTTT. Its translation: CASSLAKSGAIGEKLFF.

The gene calls are TRBV7-9 and TRBJ2-3, with a weak D call TRBD1 (6 bases). The CDR3 is made up of 16 amino acids. The V end lost 1 base, the J end lost 1 base, and 12 bases lay between the germline ends. Germline loops: CDR1 SEHNR, CDR2 FQNEAQ (reference sequence). CDR3 amino acids: CASSLGGTFRTDTQYF. In DNA, the CDR3 is TGTGCCAGCAGCTTAGGGGGGACATTTCGCACAGATACGCAGTATTTT.

The V call is TRBV15, the J call TRBJ1-3; D gene uncertain. The CDR3 contains 15 residues. V lost 1 base and J 2 bases, leaving 9 bases between the germline ends. CDR1 is LNHNV, CDR2 YYDKDF, per germline (reference sequence). The CDR3 is CATSRGGVTGNTIYF. The CDR3 DNA reads as TGTGCCACCAGCAGAGGTGGAGTAACTGGAAACACCATATATTTT.

The chain uses TRBV11-3 and TRBJ2-1; TRBD2 matches 7 bases. CDR1 is SGHNT and CDR2 is YENEEA in the germline V gene. The ends lost 5 bases at V and 7 bases at J; junction bases unmatched: 17. This CDR3 spans 17 amino acids. The CDR3 coding sequence is TGTGCCAGCAGCGATTTCGATTTTATAGCGGGCCATAATGAGCAGTTCTTC. It codes for CASSDFDFIAGHNEQFF.

The rearrangement uses TRBV29-1 and TRBJ2-7; 9 nucleotides line up with TRBD2. Trimming removed 4 bases from V and 7 bases from J; junction bases left unmatched: 11. This CDR3 region has 14 residues. Germline V gene sequence: CDR1 SQVTM, CDR2 ANQGSEA. The CDR3 sequence: CSVGREGSSGEQYF. The CDR3 bases are TGCAGCGTTGGGCGGGAGGGATCCTCGGGGGAGCAGTACTTC.

This clone has only a few counts. V gene TRBV5-1 combines with J gene TRBJ2-5; 13 bases fit TRBD2. The CDR3 has 16 residues. CDR1 is SGHRS and CDR2 is YFSETQ in the germline V gene. V lost 5 bases and J lost 1; bases outside the gene matches: 5. The CDR3 protein is CASSFGTSGVQETQYF. In nucleotides, the CDR3 is TGCGCCAGCAGTTTCGGGACTAGCGGGGTCCAAGAGACCCAGTACTTC.

The V gene is TRBV3-1 (or the pseudogene TRBV3-2), the J gene TRBJ2-1, with a tentative D call TRBD1 (5 bases). Between the trimmed V and J ends, which lost 0 bases and 8 bases, there was a span of 20 bases. Per germline, CDR1 LGHDT and CDR2 YNNKEL (reference sequence). This CDR3 comprises 17 residues. In DNA form, the CDR3 reads TGTGCCAGCAGCCAAGAGGAGATCCAAGGGGTTCCCGATGAGCAGTTCTTC. This encodes CASSQEEIQGVPDEQFF.

CDR3 sequence reads: CASSSLIDTQYF. CDR3 sequence (DNA): TGTGCCAGCAGTTCCCTAATAGATACGCAGTATTTT. The chain combines TRBV27 with TRBJ2-3; D remains unclear. The CDR3 is 12 amino acids. Trimming took 4 bases from V and 5 from J, leaving 7 bases between them. CDR1 MNHEY and CDR2 SMNVEV come from the germline V gene (reference sequence).

The CDR3 region is CAWSRGAVMGSSYNSPLHF. Written as DNA, the CDR3 is TGTGCCTGGAGCCGGGGGGCTGTCATGGGAAGCTCCTATAATTCACCCCTCCACTTT. The chain recombines TRBV30 with TRBJ1-6; perhaps TRBD1 as D (6 bases). The V gene lost 3 bases and the J gene lost 0 bases, with 21 bases spanning the gap. In germline, CDR1 is GTSNPN, CDR2 SVGIG (reference sequence). This CDR3 spans 19 amino acids.

This chain connects TRBV7-7 to TRBJ2-7, with TRBD1 identical over 8 bases. Germline V gene lookup returns CDR1 SSHAT and CDR2 FNYEAQ (reference sequence). V lost 5 bases, J lost 4 bases, and 10 bases stayed unmatched. The CDR3 sequence is 15 residues long. CDR3 nucleotides: TGTGCCAGCAGCCCTGACAGGGGTCCGATATACGAGCAGTACTTC. It encodes CASSPDRGPIYEQYF.

This clone was observed once. The chain has TRBV24-1 and TRBJ2-3, with D hard to call. Germline loops: CDR1 KGHDR, CDR2 SFDVKD. This CDR3 spans 13 amino acids. Trimming left V 0 bases short and J 5 bases short, with 5 bases between. Here the CDR3 DNA reads TGTGCCACCAGTGATTTGAAAAGAGATACGCAGTATTTT. Its translation is CATSDLKRDTQYF.

The J gene is TRBJ1-2, the V gene TRBV28; the D gene is possibly TRBD1 (5 bases). This CDR3 region has 13 residues. Per the germline V gene, CDR1 is MDHEN and CDR2 is SYDVKM. The V end lost 7 bases, the J end lost 4 bases, and 13 bases lay between the germline ends. DNA for the CDR3: TGTGCCAGCAATCAAGGGGTTGCCTATGGCTACACCTTC. Its protein product is CASNQGVAYGYTF.

The chain carries TRBV5-4 and TRBJ2-7; D is ambiguous. CDR1 is SGHNT, CDR2 YYREEE, per germline (reference sequence). The CDR3 has 14 amino acids. V lost 0 bases to trimming and J lost 0 bases, with 7 bases between them. In nucleotides, the CDR3 is TGTGCCAGCAGCTTGGACGAGAGCTCCTACGAGCAGTACTTC. It specifies CASSLDESSYEQYF.

The chain links TRBV6-2 or TRBV6-3 to TRBJ1-1; no reliable D call. This CDR3 spans 11 amino acids. Germline lookup yields CDR1 MNHEY and CDR2 SVGEGT. V shed 4 bases and J shed 8 bases, with 8 bases lying between them. The CDR3 protein is CASSFGLEAFF. CDR3 nucleotides: TGTGCCAGCAGTTTCGGATTAGAAGCTTTCTTT.

CDR3 loop: CASSGAGTDPGNTIYF. In nucleotides, the CDR3 is TGTGCCAGTAGTGGGGCAGGCACAGATCCTGGAAACACCATATATTTT. The J gene is TRBJ1-3, the V gene TRBV19, with D maybe TRBD1 (5 bases). The CDR3 totals 16 residues. V lost 5 bases and J lost 2, with 16 bases in between. Germline CDR1 LNHDA, CDR2 SQIVND (reference sequence).

CDR3 residues: CASSRPWGDEQYF. For the CDR3, the DNA is TGTGCCAGCAGCCGACCCTGGGGGGACGAGCAGTACTTC. The chain employs TRBV28 and TRBJ2-7, with D perhaps TRBD2 (6 bases). Trimming removed 6 bases at V and 5 bases at J, with 14 bases between. CDR1 MDHEN and CDR2 SYDVKM come from the germline V gene. The CDR3 runs 13 residues.

The J gene is TRBJ2-2, the V gene TRBV2; either TRBD1 or TRBD2 may fit D (5 bases each). The V and J ends lost 6 bases and 5 bases respectively, with 16 bases between them. The germline gives CDR1 SNHLY, CDR2 FYNNEI. The CDR3 length is 15 residues. This CDR3 reads CASSFTRGGTGELFF. The DNA for the CDR3 is TGTGCCAGCAGCTTCACCCGGGGCGGAACCGGGGAGCTGTTTTTT.

The V gene is TRBV3-1 (or the pseudogene TRBV3-2), the J gene TRBJ1-2; 10 bases match TRBD1. Looked up from germline, CDR1 is LGHDT and CDR2 is YNNKEL (reference sequence). V was pared by 1 base and J by 4 bases, with 3 bases of the junction left unmatched. The CDR3 totals 15 residues. In DNA form, the CDR3 reads TGTGCCAGCAGCCAAGGACAGGGGGCGATCTATGGCTACACCTTC. Translated, it gives CASSQGQGAIYGYTF.

The V and J genes are TRBV6-5 and TRBJ2-2; TRBD2 matches 7 bases. Germline CDR1 is MNHEY and CDR2 is SVGAGI. The length of the CDR3 is 13 residues. V lost 7 bases, J lost 5 bases, and 4 bases stayed unmatched. The chain's CDR3 is CASTAGETGELFF. The CDR3 DNA is TGTGCCAGCACGGCGGGAGAAACCGGGGAGCTGTTTTTT.